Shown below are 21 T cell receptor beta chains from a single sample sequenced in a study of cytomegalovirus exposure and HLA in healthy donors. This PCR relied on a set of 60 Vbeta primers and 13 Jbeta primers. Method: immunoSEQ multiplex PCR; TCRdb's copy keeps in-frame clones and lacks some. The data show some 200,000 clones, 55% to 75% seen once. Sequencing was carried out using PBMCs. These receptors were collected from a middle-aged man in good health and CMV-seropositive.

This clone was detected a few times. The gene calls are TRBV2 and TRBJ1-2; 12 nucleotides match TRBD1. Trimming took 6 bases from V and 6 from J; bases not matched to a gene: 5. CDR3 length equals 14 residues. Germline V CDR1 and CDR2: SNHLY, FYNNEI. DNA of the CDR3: TGTGCCAGCAGGTGGGACAGGGGGCTTGATGGCTACACCTTC. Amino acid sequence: CASRWDRGLDGYTF.

In nucleotides, the CDR3 is TGTGCCAGCAGCCAAGACACCGGGACAGCCTATTCCTTAAGGGGACCCCTCCACTTT. Translation gives CASSQDTGTAYSLRGPLHF. The V call is TRBV28, the J call TRBJ1-6, with 7 bases matching TRBD1. CDR3 length: 19 residues. Trimming took 6 bases from V and 12 from J; bases not matched to a gene: 26. Looked up from germline, CDR1 is MDHEN and CDR2 is SYDVKM.

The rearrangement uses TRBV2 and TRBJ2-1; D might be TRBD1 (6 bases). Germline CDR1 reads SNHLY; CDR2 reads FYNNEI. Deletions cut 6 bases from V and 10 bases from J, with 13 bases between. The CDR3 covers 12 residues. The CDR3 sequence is CASSLGTFEQFF. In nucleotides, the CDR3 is TGTGCCAGCAGCCTTGGGACATTCGAGCAGTTCTTC.

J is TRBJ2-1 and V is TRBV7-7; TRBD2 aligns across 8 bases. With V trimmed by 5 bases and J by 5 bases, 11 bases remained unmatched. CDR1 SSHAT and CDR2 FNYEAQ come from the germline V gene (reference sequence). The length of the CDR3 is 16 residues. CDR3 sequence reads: CASSKNGGGPHNEQFF. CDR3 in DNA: TGTGCCAGCAGCAAAAACGGCGGGGGGCCCCACAATGAGCAGTTCTTC.

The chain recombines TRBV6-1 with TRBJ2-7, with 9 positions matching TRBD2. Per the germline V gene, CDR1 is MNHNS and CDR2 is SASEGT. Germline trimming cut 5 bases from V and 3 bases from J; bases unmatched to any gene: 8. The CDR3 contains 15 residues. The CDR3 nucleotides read TGTGCCAGCAGTCCCATAGCGGGGGCGAACTACGAGCAGTACTTC. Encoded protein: CASSPIAGANYEQYF.

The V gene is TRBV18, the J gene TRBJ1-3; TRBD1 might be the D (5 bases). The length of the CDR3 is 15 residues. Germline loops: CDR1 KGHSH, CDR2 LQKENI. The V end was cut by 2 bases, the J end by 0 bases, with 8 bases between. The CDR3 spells CASSPSRDSGNTIYF. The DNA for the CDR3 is TGTGCCAGCTCACCATCCAGGGACTCTGGAAACACCATATATTTT.

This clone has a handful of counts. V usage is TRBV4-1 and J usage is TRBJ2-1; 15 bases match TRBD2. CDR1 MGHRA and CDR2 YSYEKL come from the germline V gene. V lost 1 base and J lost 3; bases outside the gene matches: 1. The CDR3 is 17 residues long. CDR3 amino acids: CASSQGTSGGDYNEQFF. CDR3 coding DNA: TGCGCCAGCAGCCAAGGGACTAGCGGGGGGGACTACAATGAGCAGTTCTTC.

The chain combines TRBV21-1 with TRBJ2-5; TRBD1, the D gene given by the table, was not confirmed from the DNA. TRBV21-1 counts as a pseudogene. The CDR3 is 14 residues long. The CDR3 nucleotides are TGTGCCAGCAGCAACGGGACAAACCAAGAGACCCAGTACTTC. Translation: CASSNGTNQETQYF.

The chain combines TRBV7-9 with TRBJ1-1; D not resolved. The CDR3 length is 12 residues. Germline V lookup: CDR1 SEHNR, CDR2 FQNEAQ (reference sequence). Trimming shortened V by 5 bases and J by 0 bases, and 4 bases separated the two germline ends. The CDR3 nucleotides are TGTGCCAGCAGCCGAGTGAACACTGAAGCTTTCTTT. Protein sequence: CASSRVNTEAFF.

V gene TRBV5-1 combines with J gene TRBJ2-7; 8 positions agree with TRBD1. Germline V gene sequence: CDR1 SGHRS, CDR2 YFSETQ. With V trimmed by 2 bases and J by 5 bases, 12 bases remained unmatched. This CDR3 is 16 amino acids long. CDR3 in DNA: TGCGCCAGCAGCTTCGGACAGGGAGTCTCAGTCCACGAGCAGTACTTC. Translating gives CASSFGQGVSVHEQYF.

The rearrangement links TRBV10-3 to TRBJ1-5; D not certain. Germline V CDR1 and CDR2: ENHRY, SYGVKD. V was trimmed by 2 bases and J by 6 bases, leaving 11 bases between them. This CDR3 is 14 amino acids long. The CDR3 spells CAISEDFSGQPQHF. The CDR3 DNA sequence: TGTGCCATCAGTGAGGATTTTTCGGGTCAGCCCCAGCATTTT.

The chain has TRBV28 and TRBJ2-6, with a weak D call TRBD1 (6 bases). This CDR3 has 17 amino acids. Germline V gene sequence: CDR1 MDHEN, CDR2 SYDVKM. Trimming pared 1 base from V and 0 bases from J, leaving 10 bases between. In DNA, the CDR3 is TGTGCCAGCAGTTTATACGGACAGCCCTCTGGGGCCAACGTCCTGACTTTC. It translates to CASSLYGQPSGANVLTF.

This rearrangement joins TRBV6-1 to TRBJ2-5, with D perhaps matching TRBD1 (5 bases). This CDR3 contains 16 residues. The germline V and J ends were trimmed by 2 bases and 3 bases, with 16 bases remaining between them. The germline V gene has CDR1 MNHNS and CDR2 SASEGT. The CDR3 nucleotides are TGTGCCAGCAGTGAAACAGGAACCAAGACCAAAGAGACCCAGTACTTC. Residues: CASSETGTKTKETQYF.

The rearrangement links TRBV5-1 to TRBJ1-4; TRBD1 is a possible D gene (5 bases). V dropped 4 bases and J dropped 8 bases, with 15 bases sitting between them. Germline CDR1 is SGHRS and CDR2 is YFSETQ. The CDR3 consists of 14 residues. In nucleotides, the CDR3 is TGCGCCAGCAGCGGGGGAGGTCGGTCCGAAAAACTGTTTTTT. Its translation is CASSGGGRSEKLFF. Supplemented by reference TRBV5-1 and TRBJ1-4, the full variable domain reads KAGVTQTPRYLIKTRGQQVTLSCSPISGHRSVSWYQQTPGQGLQFLFEYFSETQRNKGNFPGRFSGRQFSNSRSEMNVSTLELGDSALYLCASSGGGRSEKLFFGSGTQLSVL.

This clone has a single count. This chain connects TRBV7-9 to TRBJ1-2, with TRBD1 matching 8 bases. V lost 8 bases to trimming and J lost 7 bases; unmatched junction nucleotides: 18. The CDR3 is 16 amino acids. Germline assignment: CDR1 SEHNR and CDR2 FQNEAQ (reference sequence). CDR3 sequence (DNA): TGTGCCAGCGTCGACCTTCGGACAGGGAAGGTTGGTGGCTACACCTTC. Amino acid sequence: CASVDLRTGKVGGYTF.

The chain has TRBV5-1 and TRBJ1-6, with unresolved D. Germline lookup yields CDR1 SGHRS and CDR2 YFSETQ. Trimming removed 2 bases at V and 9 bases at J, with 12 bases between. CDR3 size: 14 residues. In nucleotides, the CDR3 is TGCGCCAGCAGCTTTTTCGAGGGCCGTTCACCCCTCCACTTT. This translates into CASSFFEGRSPLHF.

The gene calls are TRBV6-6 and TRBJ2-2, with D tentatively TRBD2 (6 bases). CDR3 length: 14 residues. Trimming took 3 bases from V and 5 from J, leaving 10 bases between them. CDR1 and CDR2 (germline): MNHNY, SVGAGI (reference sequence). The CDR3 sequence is CASSYKGGTGELFF. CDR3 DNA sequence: TGTGCCAGCAGTTATAAGGGAGGAACCGGGGAGCTGTTTTTT.

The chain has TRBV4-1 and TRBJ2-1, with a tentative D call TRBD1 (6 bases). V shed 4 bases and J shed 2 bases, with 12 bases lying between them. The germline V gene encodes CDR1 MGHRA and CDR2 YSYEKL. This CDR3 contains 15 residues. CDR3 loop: CASSRGQITYNEQFF. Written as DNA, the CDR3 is TGCGCCAGCAGCCGGGGACAAATTACCTACAATGAGCAGTTCTTC.

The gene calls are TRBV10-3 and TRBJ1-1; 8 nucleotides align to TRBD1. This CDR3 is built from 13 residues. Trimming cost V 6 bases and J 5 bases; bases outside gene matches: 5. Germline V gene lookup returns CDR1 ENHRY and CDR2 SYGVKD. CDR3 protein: CAISETGVTEAFF. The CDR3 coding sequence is TGTGCCATCAGCGAGACAGGGGTGACTGAAGCTTTCTTT.

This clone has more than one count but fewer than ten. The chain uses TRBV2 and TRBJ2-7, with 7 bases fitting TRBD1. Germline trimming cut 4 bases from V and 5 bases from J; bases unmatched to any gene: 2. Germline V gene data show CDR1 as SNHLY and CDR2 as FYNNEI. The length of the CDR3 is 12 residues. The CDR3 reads CASSATGDEQYF. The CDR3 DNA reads TGTGCCAGCAGTGCTACAGGGGACGAGCAGTACTTC.

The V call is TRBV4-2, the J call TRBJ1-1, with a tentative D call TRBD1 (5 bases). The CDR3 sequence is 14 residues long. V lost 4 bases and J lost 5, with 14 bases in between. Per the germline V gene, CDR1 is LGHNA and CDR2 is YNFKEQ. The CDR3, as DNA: TGTGCCAGCAGCCCCGGGCAGGAGGGGACTGAAGCTTTCTTT. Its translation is CASSPGQEGTEAFF.